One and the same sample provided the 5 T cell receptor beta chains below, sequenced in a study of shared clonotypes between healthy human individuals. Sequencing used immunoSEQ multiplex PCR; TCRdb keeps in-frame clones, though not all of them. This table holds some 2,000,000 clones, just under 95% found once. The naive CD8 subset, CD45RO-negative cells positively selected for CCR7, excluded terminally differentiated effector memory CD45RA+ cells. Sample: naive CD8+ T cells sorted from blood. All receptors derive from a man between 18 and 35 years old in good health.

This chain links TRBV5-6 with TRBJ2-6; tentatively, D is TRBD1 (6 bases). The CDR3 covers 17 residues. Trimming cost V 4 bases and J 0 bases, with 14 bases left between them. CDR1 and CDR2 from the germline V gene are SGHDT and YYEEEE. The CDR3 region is CASSLDRMSSGANVLTF. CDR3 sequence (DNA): TGTGCCAGCAGCCTCGACAGGATGAGCTCTGGGGCCAACGTCCTGACTTTC.

In DNA, the CDR3 is TGCGCCAGCAGCCAACTATACAGGGAGTCGGGGGAGCAGTACTTC. This sequence encodes CASSQLYRESGEQYF. This sequence joins TRBV4-1 and TRBJ2-7; a weak D match, TRBD1 (6 bases). The CDR3 length is 15 residues. Germline V gene sequence: CDR1 MGHRA, CDR2 YSYEKL. V lost 2 bases, J lost 7 bases, and 18 bases lay in between.

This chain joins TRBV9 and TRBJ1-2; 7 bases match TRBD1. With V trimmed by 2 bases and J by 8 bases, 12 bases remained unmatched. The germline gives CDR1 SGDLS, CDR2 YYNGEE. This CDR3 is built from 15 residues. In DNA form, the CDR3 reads TGTGCCAGCAGCGTTAATACCGACAGGGCAGACGGCTACACCTTC. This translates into CASSVNTDRADGYTF.

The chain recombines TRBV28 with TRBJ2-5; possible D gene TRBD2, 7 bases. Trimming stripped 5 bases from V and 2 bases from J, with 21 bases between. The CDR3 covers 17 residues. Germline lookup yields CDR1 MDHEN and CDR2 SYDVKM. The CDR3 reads CASSLRSLSGTQETQYF. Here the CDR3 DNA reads TGTGCCAGCAGTCTTCGCAGCCTAAGCGGGACACAAGAGACCCAGTACTTC.

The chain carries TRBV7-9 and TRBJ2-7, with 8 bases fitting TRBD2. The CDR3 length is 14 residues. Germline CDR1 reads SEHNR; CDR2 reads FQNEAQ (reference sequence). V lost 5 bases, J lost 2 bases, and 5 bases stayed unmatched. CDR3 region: CASSDQAGAYEQYF. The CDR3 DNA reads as TGTGCCAGCAGCGACCAAGCGGGAGCCTACGAGCAGTACTTC.